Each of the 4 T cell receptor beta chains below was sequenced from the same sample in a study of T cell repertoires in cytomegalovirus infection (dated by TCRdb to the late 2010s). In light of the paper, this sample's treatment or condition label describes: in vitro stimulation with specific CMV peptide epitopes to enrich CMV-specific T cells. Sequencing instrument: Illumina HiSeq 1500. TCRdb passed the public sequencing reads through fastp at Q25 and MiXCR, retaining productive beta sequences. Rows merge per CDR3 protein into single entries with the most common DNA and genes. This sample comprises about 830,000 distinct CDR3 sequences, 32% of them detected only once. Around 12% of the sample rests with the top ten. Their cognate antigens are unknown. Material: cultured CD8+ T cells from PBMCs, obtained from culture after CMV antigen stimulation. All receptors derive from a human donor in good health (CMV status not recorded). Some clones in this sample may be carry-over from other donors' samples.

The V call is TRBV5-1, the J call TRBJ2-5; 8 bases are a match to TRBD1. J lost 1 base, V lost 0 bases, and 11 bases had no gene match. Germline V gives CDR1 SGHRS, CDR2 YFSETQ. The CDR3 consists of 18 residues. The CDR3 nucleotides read TGCGCCAGCAGCTTGGCCGTGGGACAGGAACCCTTCCAAGAGACCCAGTACTTC. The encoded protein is CASSLAVGQEPFQETQYF. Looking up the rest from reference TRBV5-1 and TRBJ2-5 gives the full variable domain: KAGVTQTPRYLIKTRGQQVTLSCSPISGHRSVSWYQQTPGQGLQFLFEYFSETQRNKGNFPGRFSGRQFSNSRSEMNVSTLELGDSALYLCASSLAVGQEPFQETQYFGPGTRLLVL.

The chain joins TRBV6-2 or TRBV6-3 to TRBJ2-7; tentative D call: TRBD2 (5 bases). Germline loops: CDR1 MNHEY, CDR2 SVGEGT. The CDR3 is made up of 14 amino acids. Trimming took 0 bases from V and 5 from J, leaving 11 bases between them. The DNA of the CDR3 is TGTGCCAGCAGTTACTCGTCGGGGTTAGACGAGCAGTACGTC. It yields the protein CASSYSSGLDEQYV.

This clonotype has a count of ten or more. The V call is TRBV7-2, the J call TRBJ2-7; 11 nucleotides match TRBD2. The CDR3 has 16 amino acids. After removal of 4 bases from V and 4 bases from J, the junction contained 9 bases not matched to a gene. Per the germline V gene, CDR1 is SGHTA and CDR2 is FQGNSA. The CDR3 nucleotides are TGTGCCAGCAGCTCCGGGACTAGCGGTCTCGGGTACGAGCAGTACTTC. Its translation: CASSSGTSGLGYEQYF.

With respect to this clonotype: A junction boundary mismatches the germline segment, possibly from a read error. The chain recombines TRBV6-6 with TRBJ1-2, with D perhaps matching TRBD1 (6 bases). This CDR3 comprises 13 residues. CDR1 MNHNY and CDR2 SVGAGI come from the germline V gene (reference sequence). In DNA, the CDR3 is TGTGTCAGCACCGGACAGCGCTCCGATGGCTACACCTTC. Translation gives CVSTGQRSDGYTF.